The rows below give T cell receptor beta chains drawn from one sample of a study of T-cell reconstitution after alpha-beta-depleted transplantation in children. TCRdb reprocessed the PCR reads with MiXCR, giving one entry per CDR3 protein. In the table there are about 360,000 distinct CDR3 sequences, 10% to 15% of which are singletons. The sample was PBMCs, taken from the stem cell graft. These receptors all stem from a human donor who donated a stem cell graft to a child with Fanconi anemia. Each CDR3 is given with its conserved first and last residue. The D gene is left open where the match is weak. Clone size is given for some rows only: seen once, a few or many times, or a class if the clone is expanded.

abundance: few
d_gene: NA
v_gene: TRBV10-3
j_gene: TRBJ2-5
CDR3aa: CAISDSRQETQYF
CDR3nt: TGTGCCATCAGTGACAGCCGCCAAGAGACCCAGTACTTC

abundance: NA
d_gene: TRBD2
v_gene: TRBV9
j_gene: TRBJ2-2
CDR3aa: CASTHAGGLAGELFF
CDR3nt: TGTGCCAGCACCCATGCGGGGGGCCTGGCCGGGGAGCTGTTTTTT

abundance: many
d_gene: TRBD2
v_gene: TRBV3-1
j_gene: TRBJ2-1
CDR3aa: CASSQDTSGASYNEQFF
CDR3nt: TGTGCCAGCAGCCAGGACACTAGCGGGGCCTCCTACAATGAGCAGTTCTTC

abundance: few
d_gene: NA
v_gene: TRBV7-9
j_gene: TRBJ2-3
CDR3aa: CASSLSPNTDTQYF
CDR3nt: TGTGCCAGCAGCTTATCGCCAAATACAGATACGCAGTATTTT

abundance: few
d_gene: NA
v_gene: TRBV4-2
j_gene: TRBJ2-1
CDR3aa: CASSQDALSNEQFF
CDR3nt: TGTGCCAGCAGCCAAGATGCTCTTTCCAATGAGCAGTTCTTC

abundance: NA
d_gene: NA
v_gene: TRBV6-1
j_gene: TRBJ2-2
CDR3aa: CASSSHLGTGELFF
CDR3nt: TGTGCCAGCAGCTCTCACCTAGGGACCGGGGAGCTGTTTTTT

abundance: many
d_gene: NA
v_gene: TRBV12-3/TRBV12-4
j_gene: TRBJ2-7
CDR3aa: CASSLAGSSEQYF
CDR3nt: TGTGCCAGCAGTTTGGCTGGGAGCAGCGAGCAGTACTTC

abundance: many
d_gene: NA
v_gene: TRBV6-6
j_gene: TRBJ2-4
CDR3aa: CASSFTGSDIQYF
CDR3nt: TGTGCCAGCAGTTTTACGGGGAGTGACATTCAGTACTTC

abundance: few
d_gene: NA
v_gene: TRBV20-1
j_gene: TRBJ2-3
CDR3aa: CSAEDPLGAGDTDTQYF
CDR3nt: TGCAGTGCTGAAGACCCATTGGGGGCCGGGGACACAGATACGCAGTATTTT

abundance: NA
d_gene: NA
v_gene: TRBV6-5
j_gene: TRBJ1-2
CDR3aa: CASSYSGQVAYGYTF
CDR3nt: TGTGCCAGCAGTTACTCGGGGCAGGTTGCTTATGGCTACACCTTC

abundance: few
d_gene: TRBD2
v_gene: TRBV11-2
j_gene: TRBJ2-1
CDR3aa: CASSLGAGFNEQFF
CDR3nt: TGTGCCAGCAGCTTAGGAGCGGGGTTCAATGAGCAGTTCTTC

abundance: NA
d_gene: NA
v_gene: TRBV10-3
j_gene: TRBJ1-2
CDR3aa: CAISRQKDYGYTF
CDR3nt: TGTGCCATCAGCAGACAGAAGGACTATGGCTACACCTTC

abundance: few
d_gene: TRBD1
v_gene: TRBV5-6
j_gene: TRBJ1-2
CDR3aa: CASSATGLGYTF
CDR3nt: TGTGCCAGCAGCGCGACAGGGCTCGGCTACACCTTC

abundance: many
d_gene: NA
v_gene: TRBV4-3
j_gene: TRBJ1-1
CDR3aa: CASSQRGRSTEAFF
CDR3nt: TGCGCCAGCAGCCAACGGGGTCGGAGCACTGAAGCTTTCTTT

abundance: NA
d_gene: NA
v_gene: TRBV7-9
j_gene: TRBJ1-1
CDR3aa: CASAPRDTEAFF
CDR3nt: TGTGCCAGCGCCCCCCGGGACACTGAAGCTTTCTTT

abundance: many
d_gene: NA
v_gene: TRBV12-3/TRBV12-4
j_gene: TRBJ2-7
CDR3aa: CASRGDLLSYEQYF
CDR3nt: TGTGCCAGCAGAGGGGACCTCCTCTCCTACGAGCAGTACTTC

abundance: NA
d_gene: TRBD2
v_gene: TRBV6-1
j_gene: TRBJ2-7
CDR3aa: CASTGTSGVSSYEQYF
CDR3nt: TGTGCCAGCACCGGGACTAGCGGGGTTAGCTCCTACGAGCAGTACTTC

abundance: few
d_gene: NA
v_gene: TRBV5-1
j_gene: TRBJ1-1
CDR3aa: CASSPQPQGEAFF
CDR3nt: TGCGCCAGCAGCCCCCAGCCCCAGGGCGAGGCTTTCTTT

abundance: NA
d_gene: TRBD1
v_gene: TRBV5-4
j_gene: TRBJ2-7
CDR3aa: CASSLQGQGGGEQYF
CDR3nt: TGTGCCAGCAGCTTGCAGGGACAGGGGGGGGGCGAGCAGTACTTC

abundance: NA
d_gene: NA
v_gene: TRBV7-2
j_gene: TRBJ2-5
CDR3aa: CASSLGEAQETQYF
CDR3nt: TGTGCCAGCAGCTTGGGGGAAGCCCAAGAGACCCAGTACTTC

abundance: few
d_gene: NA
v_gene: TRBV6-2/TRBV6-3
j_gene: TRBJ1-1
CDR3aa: CASSLWGRVGNTEAFF
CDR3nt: TGTGCCAGCAGCTTGTGGGGCAGGGTTGGGAACACTGAAGCTTTCTTT

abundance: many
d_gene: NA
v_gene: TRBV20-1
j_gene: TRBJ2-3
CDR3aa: CSAIEGFSTDTQYF
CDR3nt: TGCAGTGCCATAGAGGGGTTTTCCACAGATACGCAGTATTTT

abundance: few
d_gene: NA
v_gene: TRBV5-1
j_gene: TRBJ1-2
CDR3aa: CASSLGVENGYTF
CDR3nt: TGCGCCAGCAGCTTAGGCGTTGAAAACGGCTACACCTTC

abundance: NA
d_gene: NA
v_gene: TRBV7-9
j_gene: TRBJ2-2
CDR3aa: CASSSVGVGELFF
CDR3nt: TGTGCCAGCAGCTCCGTTGGTGTCGGGGAGCTGTTTTTT

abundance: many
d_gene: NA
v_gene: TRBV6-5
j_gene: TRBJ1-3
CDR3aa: CASSYDWPGASSGNTIYF
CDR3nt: TGTGCCAGCAGTTACGACTGGCCGGGCGCGAGCTCTGGAAACACCATATATTTT

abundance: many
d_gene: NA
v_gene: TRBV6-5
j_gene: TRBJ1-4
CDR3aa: CASKGQPNEKLFF
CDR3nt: TGTGCCAGCAAAGGACAGCCTAATGAAAAACTGTTTTTT

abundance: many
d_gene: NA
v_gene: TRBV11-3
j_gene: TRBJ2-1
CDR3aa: CASSLSTANEQFF
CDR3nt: TGTGCCAGCAGCTTATCAACCGCTAATGAGCAGTTCTTC

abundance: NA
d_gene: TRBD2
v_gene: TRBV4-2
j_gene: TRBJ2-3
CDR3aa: CASSQEGLMASGGDTDTQYF
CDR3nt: TGTGCCAGCAGCCAAGAAGGGCTAATGGCTAGCGGGGGGGACACAGATACGCAGTATTTT

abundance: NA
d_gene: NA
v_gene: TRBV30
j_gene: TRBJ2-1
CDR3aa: CAWSIYRVAEQFF
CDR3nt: TGTGCCTGGAGTATTTACAGGGTCGCTGAGCAGTTCTTC

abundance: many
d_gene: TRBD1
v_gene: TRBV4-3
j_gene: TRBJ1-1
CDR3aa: CASSQIDRGENTEAFF
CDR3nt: TGCGCCAGCAGCCAAATCGACAGGGGGGAGAACACTGAAGCTTTCTTT

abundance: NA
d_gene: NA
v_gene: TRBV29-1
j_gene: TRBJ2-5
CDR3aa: CSVATGQGETQYF
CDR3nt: TGCAGCGTTGCTACAGGGCAAGGGGAGACCCAGTACTTC

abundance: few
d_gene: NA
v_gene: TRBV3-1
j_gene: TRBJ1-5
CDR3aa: CASSQGAVSNQPQHF
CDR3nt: TGTGCCAGCAGCCAAGGCGCGGTTAGCAATCAGCCCCAGCATTTT

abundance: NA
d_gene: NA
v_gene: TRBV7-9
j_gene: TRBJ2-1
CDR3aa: CASSLILRGGFNEQFF
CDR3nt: TGTGCCAGCAGCTTAATCCTGAGGGGGGGCTTCAATGAGCAGTTCTTC

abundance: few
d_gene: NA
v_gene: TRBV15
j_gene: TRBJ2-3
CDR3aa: CATSWGGSGTDTQYF
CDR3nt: TGTGCCACCAGCTGGGGCGGGTCGGGGACAGATACGCAGTATTTT

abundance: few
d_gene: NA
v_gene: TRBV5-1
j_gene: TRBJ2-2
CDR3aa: CASSGVRGVGTGELFF
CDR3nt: TGCGCCAGCAGCGGCGTACGGGGAGTTGGCACCGGGGAGCTGTTTTTT

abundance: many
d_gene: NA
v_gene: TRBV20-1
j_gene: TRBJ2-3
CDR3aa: CSARQVADTQYF
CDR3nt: TGCAGTGCGCGTCAGGTGGCAGATACGCAGTATTTT

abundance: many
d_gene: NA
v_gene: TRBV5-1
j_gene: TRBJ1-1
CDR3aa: CASSLEGRNTEAFF
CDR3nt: TGCGCCAGCAGCTTGGAGGGGAGGAACACTGAAGCTTTCTTT

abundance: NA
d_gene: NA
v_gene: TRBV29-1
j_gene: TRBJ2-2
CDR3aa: CSYSLGETGELFF
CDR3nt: TGCAGCTATTCCCTGGGGGAAACCGGGGAGCTGTTTTTT

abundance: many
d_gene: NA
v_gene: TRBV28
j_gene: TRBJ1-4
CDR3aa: CASSRSDMGKLFF
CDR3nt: TGTGCCAGCAGTCGCAGCGATATGGGAAAACTGTTTTTT

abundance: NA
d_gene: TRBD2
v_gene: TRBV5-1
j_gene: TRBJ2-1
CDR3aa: CASSLETLRLAGYEQFF
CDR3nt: TGCGCCAGCAGCTTGGAGACCCTCCGACTAGCGGGGTATGAGCAGTTCTTC

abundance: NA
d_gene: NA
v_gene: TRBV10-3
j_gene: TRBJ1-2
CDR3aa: CAISGADYGYTF
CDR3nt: TGTGCCATTTCAGGGGCGGACTATGGCTACACCTTC

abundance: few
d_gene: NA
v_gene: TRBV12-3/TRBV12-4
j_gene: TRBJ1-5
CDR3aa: CASSFGEQPQHF
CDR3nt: TGTGCCAGCAGTTTTGGGGAACAGCCCCAGCATTTT

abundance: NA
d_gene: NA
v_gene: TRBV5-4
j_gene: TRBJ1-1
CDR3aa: CASSIPGDTEAFF
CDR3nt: TGTGCCAGCAGCATCCCGGGGGACACTGAAGCTTTCTTT

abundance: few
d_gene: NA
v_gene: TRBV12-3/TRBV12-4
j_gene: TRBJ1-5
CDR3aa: CASRRSNNQPQHF
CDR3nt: TGTGCCAGCAGAAGGTCTAACAATCAGCCCCAGCATTTT

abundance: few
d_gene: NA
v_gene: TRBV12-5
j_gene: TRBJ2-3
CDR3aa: CASGFTDTQYF
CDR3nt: TGTGCTAGTGGTTTCACAGATACGCAGTATTTT

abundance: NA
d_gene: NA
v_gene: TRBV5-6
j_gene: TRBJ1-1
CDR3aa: CASSLGAVQNTEAFF
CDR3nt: TGTGCCAGCAGCTTGGGGGCAGTCCAGAACACTGAAGCTTTCTTT

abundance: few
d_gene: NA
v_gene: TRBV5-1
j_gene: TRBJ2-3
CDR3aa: CASSLIPADTQYF
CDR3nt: TGCGCCAGCAGCTTAATCCCCGCGGATACGCAGTATTTT

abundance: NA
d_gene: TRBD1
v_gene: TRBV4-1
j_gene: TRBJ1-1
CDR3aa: CASSQDGAGGIEAFF
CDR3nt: TGCGCCAGCAGCCAAGATGGCGCAGGGGGCATTGAAGCTTTCTTT

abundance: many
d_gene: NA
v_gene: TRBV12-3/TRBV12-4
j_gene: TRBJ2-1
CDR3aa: CASSLYGSDTDHEQFF
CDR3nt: TGTGCCAGCAGTTTATATGGGTCCGATACCGATCATGAGCAGTTCTTC

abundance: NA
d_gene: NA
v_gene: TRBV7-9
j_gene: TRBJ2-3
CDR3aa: CAEGGPADTQYF
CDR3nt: TGTGCAGAAGGGGGGCCGGCAGATACGCAGTATTTT

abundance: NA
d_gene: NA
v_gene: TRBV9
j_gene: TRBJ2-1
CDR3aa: CASSYISGGEQFF
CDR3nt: TGTGCCAGCAGTTATATTAGTGGTGGGGAGCAGTTCTTC

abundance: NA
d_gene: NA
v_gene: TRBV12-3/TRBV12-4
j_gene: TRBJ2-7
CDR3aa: CASSPRTTDEQYF
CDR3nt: TGTGCCAGCAGCCCGCGGACGACGGACGAGCAGTACTTC

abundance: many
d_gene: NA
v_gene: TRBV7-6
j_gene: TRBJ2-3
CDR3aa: CASSLVPGGTDTQYF
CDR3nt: TGTGCCAGCAGCTTAGTTCCGGGGGGCACAGATACGCAGTATTTT

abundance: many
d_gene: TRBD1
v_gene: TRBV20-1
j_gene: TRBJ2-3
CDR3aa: CSARGGRGLTDTQYF
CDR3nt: TGCAGTGCTAGAGGCGGCAGGGGGCTGACAGATACGCAGTATTTT

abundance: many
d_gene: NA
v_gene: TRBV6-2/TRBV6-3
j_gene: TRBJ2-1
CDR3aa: CASSSQGPYNEQFF
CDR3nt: TGTGCCAGCAGTTCACAGGGCCCCTACAATGAGCAGTTCTTC